This is a list of T cell receptor beta chains from one sample in a study of T cells after yellow fever vaccination. One entry per CDR3 protein results from TCRdb running MiXCR on the 5' RACE reads. Seen here are a few hundred thousand distinct CDR3 sequences, about 7.8% observed once, and the top ten hold roughly a sixth. Sequences were derived from PBMCs, sampled 35 to 50 days after the first yellow fever vaccination. The origin of the receptors is a man between 18 and 35 years old who received the YFV17D yellow fever vaccine. The CDR3 runs from the conserved cysteine through the conserved F or W. D genes are given only for firm matches. The size field is filled for only some rows; it gives once, few, many or a size class.

j_gene,v_gene,abundance,d_gene,CDR3nt,CDR3aa
TRBJ2-5,TRBV2,.,.,TGTGCCAGCAGTGAGGGAGTACGGGGGCGGACGGAGACCCAGTACTTC,CASSEGVRGRTETQYF
TRBJ1-1,TRBV12-3/TRBV12-4,.,.,TGTGCCAGCAGTTTAATCCGTTCTGAAGCTTTCTTT,CASSLIRSEAFF
TRBJ1-1,TRBV20-1,.,TRBD1,TGCAGTGCTAGGACAGGGGGCGAGTTGAGGGGCACTGAAGCTTTCTTT,CSARTGGELRGTEAFF
TRBJ1-1,TRBV12-3/TRBV12-4,few,.,TGTGCCAGCAGTTTAGGGGGAGGGGACACTGAAGCTTTCTTT,CASSLGGGDTEAFF
TRBJ2-1,TRBV11-3,.,TRBD1,TGTGCCAGCAGCGGGAGGGACAGGGATGAGCAGTTCTTC,CASSGRDRDEQFF
TRBJ1-2,TRBV9,few,.,TGTGCCAGCAGCGTAGGTTTAGGGTCCGTCTATGGCTACACCTTC,CASSVGLGSVYGYTF
TRBJ2-1,TRBV19,few,.,TGTGCCAGTAGTTTCCCACGTAGGGGGGAGGCGTTCTTC,CASSFPRRGEAFF
TRBJ2-4,TRBV11-2,.,.,TGTGCCAGCAGCTTACTCCAGGTGAACATTCAGTACTTC,CASSLLQVNIQYF
TRBJ2-3,TRBV7-2,few,.,TGTGCCAGCAGCTTAGAACCGGGGGTCGGAAATACGCAGTATTTT,CASSLEPGVGNTQYF
TRBJ2-7,TRBV7-2,few,TRBD1,TGTGCCAGCAGCTTAGCCACGGGACAGGGGAATCCTCTGGAGCAGTACTTC,CASSLATGQGNPLEQYF
TRBJ2-3,TRBV6-2/TRBV6-3,.,TRBD2,TGTGCCAGCAGTTTACTAGCGGGGGGGCCGCGAAGCACAGATACGCAGTATTTT,CASSLLAGGPRSTDTQYF
TRBJ2-1,TRBV5-1,.,.,TGCGCCAGCAGCTTGATAGGCGGCAAGACCAATGAGCAGTTCTTC,CASSLIGGKTNEQFF
TRBJ2-5,TRBV7-2,many,TRBD2,TGTGCCAGCAGCTACTCGCGGGGGGATGAAGAGACCCAGTACTTC,CASSYSRGDEETQYF
TRBJ2-3,TRBV12-3/TRBV12-4,few,TRBD2,TGTGCCAGCAGTCCGGGACTAGCGGGGGGCCCTCCAGATACGCAGTATTTT,CASSPGLAGGPPDTQYF
TRBJ2-3,TRBV10-3,.,TRBD2,TGTGCCATCAGTGCCCGACTAGCGGCAACCACAGATACGCAGTATTTT,CAISARLAATTDTQYF
TRBJ2-5,TRBV20-1,many,.,TGCAGTGCTAGAGGCCAAGAGACCCAGTACTTC,CSARGQETQYF
TRBJ2-1,TRBV6-5,once,.,TGTGCCAGCAGGGGAAACAATGAGCAGTTCTTC,CASRGNNEQFF
TRBJ2-1,TRBV9,.,.,TGTGCCAGCAGCGTAGGGGAGGGGGGGGCTCGGTTGGAGCAGTTCTTC,CASSVGEGGARLEQFF
TRBJ2-3,TRBV7-2,many,TRBD2,TGTGCCAGCACCCGAGCGGGGGCCACAGATACGCAGTATTTT,CASTRAGATDTQYF
TRBJ2-5,TRBV7-3,once,TRBD1,TGTGCCAGCAGCTTTGGGACAGGGAGGACCCAGTACTTC,CASSFGTGRTQYF
TRBJ2-2,TRBV7-2,.,TRBD2,TGTGCCAGCAGAGTTAGCGGGGGGGCTCCCGGGGAGCTGTTTTTT,CASRVSGGAPGELFF
TRBJ1-6,TRBV12-3/TRBV12-4,.,.,TGTGCCAGCAGTTTAAGCCCGGGCTCACCCCTCCACTTT,CASSLSPGSPLHF
TRBJ2-5,TRBV29-1,many,.,TGCAGCGTTGAAATGGCCGGGACGCCGGAGTTC,CSVEMAGTPEF
TRBJ1-1,TRBV12-3/TRBV12-4,.,TRBD1,TGTGCCAGCAGGTGGACAGGGATGAACACTGAAGCTTTCTTT,CASRWTGMNTEAFF
TRBJ2-3,TRBV5-1,many,TRBD2,TGCGCCAGCAGCTTTTTAGCGGGGGGAGATACGCAGTATTTT,CASSFLAGGDTQYF
TRBJ2-1,TRBV20-1,few,.,TGCAGTGCTACACGGCGGGGAGAACCTTACAATGAGCAGTTCTTC,CSATRRGEPYNEQFF
TRBJ1-5,TRBV6-5,few,.,TGTGCCAGCAGTTACGCGGACAGTAATCAGCCCCAGCATTTT,CASSYADSNQPQHF
TRBJ1-6,TRBV25-1,.,.,TGTGCCAGCAGTCCCCTGGGAGATGGAAATTCACCCCTCCACTTT,CASSPLGDGNSPLHF
TRBJ2-1,TRBV5-5,few,TRBD1,TGTGCCAGCAGCTTGGTGACAGGGCTCAATGAGCAGTTCTTC,CASSLVTGLNEQFF
TRBJ1-1,TRBV19,few,.,TGTGCCAGTAGTATTAGGGAACGGGTCGGTGAAGCTTTCTTT,CASSIRERVGEAFF
TRBJ1-1,TRBV5-4,.,.,TGTGCCAGCAGCTCAACTACAAGGGGGGGCACTGAAGCTTTCTTT,CASSSTTRGGTEAFF
TRBJ2-3,TRBV5-5,.,TRBD1,TGTGCCACCTGGACAGGGATGGATACGCAGTATTTT,CATWTGMDTQYF
TRBJ1-4,TRBV5-1,few,.,TGCGCCAGCAGCGGGGAGGGGGCAACTAATGAAAAACTGTTTTTT,CASSGEGATNEKLFF
TRBJ1-2,TRBV6-2/TRBV6-3,few,.,TGTGCCAGCCTCCGCCACGCAGGGGATGGCTACACCTTC,CASLRHAGDGYTF
TRBJ1-2,TRBV5-1,few,TRBD1,TGCGCCAGCACCCCCGGGACAGGGGCCTATGGCTACACCTTC,CASTPGTGAYGYTF
TRBJ2-7,TRBV12-3/TRBV12-4,.,.,TGTGCCAGCAGTTTGTCAGAGCAGCCCTCCTACGAGCAGTACTTC,CASSLSEQPSYEQYF
TRBJ2-5,TRBV20-1,few,.,TGCAGTGCTACCCCTCCCGGGGCCCAAGAGACCCAGTACTTC,CSATPPGAQETQYF
TRBJ1-1,TRBV7-2,few,.,TGTGCCAGCAGCTTAGTGTCGGGTCCCCTCGCTGAAGCTTTCTTT,CASSLVSGPLAEAFF
TRBJ2-3,TRBV10-3,.,TRBD1,TGTGCCATCTGGACGGGGACAGCACAGGGAACGAGCACAGATACGCAGTATTTT,CAIWTGTAQGTSTDTQYF
TRBJ1-2,TRBV7-6,.,.,TGTGCCAGCAGCTTAGCAACCACCTCTGGCTACACCTTC,CASSLATTSGYTF
TRBJ2-1,TRBV4-3,.,.,TGCGCCAGCAGCCAAGATCGGAGTACTTACAATGAGCAGTTCTTC,CASSQDRSTYNEQFF
TRBJ2-3,TRBV12-3/TRBV12-4,few,.,TGTGCCAGCAGGCCCCGGTGGGACACGCAGTATTTT,CASRPRWDTQYF
TRBJ2-7,TRBV5-6,.,.,TGTGCCAGCAGCTTCAGAGGGGGGGGCGAGCAGTACTTC,CASSFRGGGEQYF
TRBJ2-5,TRBV20-1,.,.,TGCAGTGTTTCCCGGACCAACCAAGAGACCCAGTACTTC,CSVSRTNQETQYF
TRBJ1-5,TRBV7-2,few,.,TGTGCCAGCAGCTCCCGAATCATCAGTAGCAATCAGCCCCAGCATTTT,CASSSRIISSNQPQHF
TRBJ2-3,TRBV4-3,.,.,TGCGCCAGCAGCCAAGATCTCGGGGGGCAAGGCACAGATACGCAGTATTTT,CASSQDLGGQGTDTQYF
TRBJ2-1,TRBV5-1,few,TRBD2,TGCGCCAGCAGCACAGAAGTCGGGCTCAGGGAGGGGTTCTTC,CASSTEVGLREGFF
TRBJ2-1,TRBV15,few,.,TGTGCCACCAGCAGAGACGCGGTTGCAGGCAATGAGCAGTTCTTC,CATSRDAVAGNEQFF
TRBJ1-2,TRBV7-2,.,.,TGTGCCAGCAGCCGCAGGGATGACTATGGCTACACCTTC,CASSRRDDYGYTF
TRBJ2-7,TRBV12-3/TRBV12-4,few,.,TGTGCCAGCAGTTTTGAGCGGGTGCAGTACTTC,CASSFERVQYF
TRBJ2-5,TRBV7-6,many,.,TGTGCCAGCAGCTTAGCGGCGCAGGAGACCCAGTACTTC,CASSLAAQETQYF
TRBJ2-3,TRBV4-2,.,TRBD2,TGTGCCAGCAGCCAAGAGCGGGGGGGGTCAGATACGCAGTATTTT,CASSQERGGSDTQYF
TRBJ2-3,TRBV5-4,few,.,TGTGCCAGCAGCATCCACCTCTTTGAACAGTATTTT,CASSIHLFEQYF
TRBJ1-1,TRBV4-1,many,TRBD1,TGCGCCAGCACCGCCAACAGGGGGCTCGACACTGAAGCTTTCTTT,CASTANRGLDTEAFF